The TCR beta chain under discussion was sequenced for a study of T cell responses to AZD1222 COVID-19 vaccine. In the study overall: Second-dose groups at about 4 or about 12 weeks were pooled.

The method was immunoSEQ multiplex PCR; TCRdb's version includes in-frame clones alone and lacks a portion of them. The table has 120,000 or so clones, about nine tenths seen once; the top ten hold about 7.8%. V was clipped by 10 bases and J by 2 bases, with 14 bases between them. The CDR3 spans 13 residues. CDR1 is MNHEY, CDR2 SVGAGI, per germline. Sequenced here: peripheral blood, sampled on day 0 of AZD1222 vaccination. The rearrangement links TRBV6-5 to TRBJ1-1, with D possibly being TRBD1 (6 bases). This receptor was obtained from an adult in good health. CDR3 sequence (DNA): TGTGCCACCCTCTCCGGGGGCAACACTGAAGCTTTCTTT. It translates to CATLSGGNTEAFF.